A selection of T cell receptor beta chains follows, all from one sample in a study of cytomegalovirus exposure and HLA in healthy donors. TCRdb's copy holds only in-frame clones and misses some; the assay was immunoSEQ multiplex PCR. Among 150,000 to 200,000 clones, about nine tenths were seen once, and the ten largest hold about 1.1%. The sequenced material came from PBMCs. Receptors were obtained from a boy younger than 10 in good health and CMV-seronegative. Both conserved end residues are part of each CDR3. Fields, in order: clone size, V gene, D gene, J gene, CDR3 protein, CDR3 DNA. D genes are given only for firm matches. Part of the rows lack a size; the others show once, few, many or a class for expanded clones.

-	TRBV27	TRBD1	TRBJ2-7	CASSAGGPYEQYF	TGTGCCAGCAGTGCAGGGGGACCCTACGAGCAGTACTTC
-	TRBV27	-	TRBJ1-6	CASGRENNSPLHF	TGTGCCAGCGGGAGGGAGAATAATTCACCCCTCCACTTT
once	TRBV5-1	-	TRBJ1-2	CASSFAVAGSYGYTF	TGCGCCAGCAGCTTTGCGGTTGCGGGGAGCTATGGCTACACCTTC
-	TRBV19	-	TRBJ1-2	CASSIKDNVYGYTF	TGTGCCAGTAGTATAAAGGACAACGTGTACGGCTACACCTTC
-	TRBV10-1	TRBD2	TRBJ2-7	CATTDGTSVYEQYF	TGCGCCACCACGGACGGGACTAGCGTCTACGAGCAGTACTTC
-	TRBV6-1	TRBD1	TRBJ1-2	CASSEAGQGGYGYTF	TGTGCCAGCAGTGAAGCAGGACAGGGGGGTTATGGCTACACCTTC
once	TRBV30	-	TRBJ2-5	CAWSRTVSETQYF	TGTGCCTGGAGCCGGACAGTTTCGGAGACCCAGTACTTC
-	TRBV6-1	-	TRBJ2-1	CASSEVEGTEQFF	TGTGCCAGCAGTGAAGTGGAGGGAACTGAGCAGTTCTTC
few	TRBV28	-	TRBJ1-1	CASTGHGVMAFF	TGTGCCAGCACCGGACACGGTGTAATGGCTTTCTTT
few	TRBV4-1	-	TRBJ2-1	CASSQEPGHSYNEQFF	TGCGCCAGCAGCCAAGAGCCGGGACACTCGTACAATGAGCAGTTCTTC
-	TRBV5-1	TRBD2	TRBJ2-3	CASRWTSGPPDTQYF	TGCGCCAGCCGATGGACTAGCGGGCCCCCGGATACGCAGTATTTT
-	TRBV27	-	TRBJ1-5	CASSKVGQPQHF	TGTGCCAGCAGTAAGGTGGGCCAGCCCCAGCATTTT
-	TRBV27	-	TRBJ1-1	CASSQGRTTEAFF	TGTGCCAGCTCTCAGGGGCGGACCACTGAAGCTTTCTTT
-	TRBV6-6	-	TRBJ1-1	CASSYSGANTEAFF	TGTGCCAGCAGTTACTCGGGGGCGAACACTGAAGCTTTCTTT
once	TRBV19	-	TRBJ1-4	CASSPPSGARGGEKLFF	TGTGCCAGTAGTCCACCCTCGGGAGCCCGGGGCGGTGAAAAACTGTTTTTT
-	TRBV4-1	TRBD2	TRBJ2-3	CASSQERVAGAPTDTQYF	TGCGCCAGCAGCCAAGAAAGAGTAGCGGGGGCGCCCACAGATACGCAGTATTTT
-	TRBV30	TRBD2	TRBJ2-4	CAWNRGEEGIQYF	TGTGCCTGGAACCGGGGGGAAGAAGGCATTCAGTACTTC
-	TRBV6-1	-	TRBJ1-3	CASSEASLSIGNTIYF	TGTGCCAGCAGTGAAGCGAGTCTAAGTATTGGAAACACCATATATTTT
-	TRBV6-4	-	TRBJ1-2	CASSDSEGAGGYTF	TGTGCCAGCAGTGACTCGGAAGGGGCCGGTGGCTACACCTTC
-	TRBV28	TRBD1	TRBJ1-5	CASSRLGQGSNQPQHF	TGTGCCAGCAGTCGCTTAGGACAGGGCAGCAATCAGCCCCAGCATTTT
-	TRBV6-5	-	TRBJ1-1	CASRRGKNTEAFF	TGTGCCAGCAGGCGGGGGAAGAACACTGAAGCTTTCTTT
-	TRBV7-9	TRBD1	TRBJ1-2	CASSLGDRAGYTF	TGTGCCAGCAGCTTAGGGGACAGGGCTGGCTACACCTTC
-	TRBV30	TRBD1	TRBJ1-3	CAWSSKGAPGNTIYF	TGTGCCTGGAGTTCAAAGGGGGCGCCTGGAAACACCATATATTTT
-	TRBV28	TRBD1	TRBJ2-7	CASVPGTGNHEQYF	TGTGCCAGCGTTCCCGGGACAGGGAACCACGAGCAGTACTTC
-	TRBV7-9	TRBD1	TRBJ2-7	CVSSTRDRGLEIEQYF	TGTGTCAGCAGCACCCGGGACAGGGGGCTTGAAATCGAGCAGTACTTC
-	TRBV7-9	TRBD1	TRBJ2-2	CASSTARDRAMNTGELFF	TGTGCCAGCAGCACCGCCCGAGACAGGGCCATGAACACCGGGGAGCTGTTTTTT